The 16 T cell receptor beta chains given below trace back to one sample, sequenced in a study of CD8 T cells in ankylosing spondylitis. Study results and caveats: There was a TCR beta motif, made of eight highly homologous variants, that appeared characteristic of ankylosing spondylitis blood.

TCRdb re-analysed the 5' RACE reads in MiXCR, keeping a single row per CDR3 protein. The sample lists around 540,000 distinct CDR3 sequences, about 13% occurring once. No cognate antigen is known for these TCRs. The sequenced material came from blood, either unsorted or a sorted T cell fraction (not recorded which). These receptors originate from a male donor with ankylosing spondylitis.

This clonotype was seen a few times. The chain uses TRBV5-6 and TRBJ2-1; D gene uncertain. The V gene's germline CDR1 is SGHDT and CDR2 YYEEEE. This CDR3 region has 13 residues. Trimming removed 0 bases at V and 12 bases at J, with 13 bases between. In nucleotides, the CDR3 is TGTGCCAGCAGCTTGGGTTTGAGAACGGGGCAGTTCTTC. This translates into CASSLGLRTGQFF.

This clonotype has a handful of counts. This chain connects TRBV6-4 to TRBJ1-6, with D maybe TRBD1 (6 bases). The germline V gene encodes CDR1 MRHNA and CDR2 SNTAGT. Trimming left V 6 bases short and J 5 bases short, with 8 bases between. The CDR3 contains 13 residues. CDR3 nucleotide sequence: TGTGCCAGCAGCGGACAGCATAATTCACCCCTCCACTTT. Translated: CASSGQHNSPLHF.

This clonotype was recorded a few times. The CDR3 is CASSPSWDTEAFF. The CDR3 region has the DNA TGTGCCAGCTCACCCAGTTGGGACACTGAAGCTTTCTTT. J is TRBJ1-1 and V is TRBV18; no clear D gene. This CDR3 is built from 13 residues. Trimming removed 3 bases from V and 3 bases from J, with 8 bases in between. Per the germline V gene, CDR1 is KGHSH and CDR2 is LQKENI. Full variable domain (remainder filled in from reference TRBV18 and TRBJ1-1): NAGVMQNPRHLVRRRGQEARLRCSPMKGHSHVYWYRQLPEEGLKFMVYLQKENIIDESGMPKERFSAEFPKEGPSILRIQQVVRGDSAAYFCASSPSWDTEAFFGQGTRLTVV.

The count of this clonotype is one. V usage is TRBV3-1 and J usage is TRBJ2-5; D uncertain. The CDR3 extends over 14 amino acids. Germline CDR1 reads LGHDT; CDR2 reads YNNKEL (reference sequence). The V end lost 2 bases, the J end lost 1 base, and 8 bases lay between the germline ends. Written as DNA, the CDR3 is TGTGCCAGCAGCCAAAATCGACTCCAAGAGACCCAGTACTTC. It translates to CASSQNRLQETQYF.

The sample holds a few counts of this clonotype. The rearrangement joins TRBV27 to TRBJ2-7; weak D call: TRBD1 (6 bases). Trimming shortened V by 6 bases and J by 2 bases, and 17 bases separated the two germline ends. The CDR3 has 15 residues. Germline-derived CDR1 and CDR2 are MNHEY and SMNVEV (reference sequence). This CDR3 is CASSPLDRIAYEQYF. The CDR3 DNA reads TGTGCCAGCAGCCCCCTGGACAGAATAGCCTACGAGCAGTACTTC.

This clonotype was picked up a small number of times. J is TRBJ1-2 and V is TRBV11-2; 9 nucleotides align to TRBD1. J gave up 6 bases and V 0 bases, and 2 bases lay outside the gene matches. CDR1 SGHAT and CDR2 FQNNGV come from the germline V gene. The CDR3 has 14 residues. The CDR3 DNA sequence: TGTGCCAGCAGCTTAGAAAGGACAGGGGATGGCTACACCTTC. It encodes CASSLERTGDGYTF.

V gene TRBV12-3 or TRBV12-4 combines with J gene TRBJ1-2, with 9 bases matching TRBD1. V dropped 7 bases and J dropped 5; count of bases not matched to a gene: 11. The CDR3 consists of 15 residues. The chain's CDR3 is CASTFTGGQRYGYTF. Here the CDR3 DNA reads TGTGCCAGCACCTTCACAGGGGGCCAACGGTATGGCTACACCTTC.

The chain combines TRBV7-2 with TRBJ2-7, with 11 nucleotides matching TRBD2. V trimming: 1 base; J trimming: 2 bases; junction bases outside the gene matches: 7. This CDR3 has 17 amino acids. Germline CDR1 SGHTA, CDR2 FQGNSA. In DNA, the CDR3 is TGTGCCAGCAGCTTAGTAGCTACTAGCGGGAGTACCTACGAGCAGTACTTC. Its protein is CASSLVATSGSTYEQYF.

Written as DNA, the CDR3 is TGCGCCAGCAGCTTGGGGGATGCAGAGCCCCAGCATTTT. This gives the protein CASSLGDAEPQHF. V is TRBV5-1 and J is TRBJ1-5; no reliable D call. CDR1 is SGHRS and CDR2 is YFSETQ in the germline V gene. The CDR3 runs to 13 residues. The V end lost 0 bases, the J end lost 8 bases, and 9 bases lay between the germline ends.

This clonotype has a count of ten or more. The rearrangement links TRBV29-1 to TRBJ1-5; weak D call: TRBD1 (6 bases). This CDR3 contains 13 residues. CDR1 and CDR2 (germline): SQVTM, ANQGSEA. The germline V and J ends were trimmed by 6 bases and 4 bases, with 13 bases remaining between them. As DNA, the CDR3 is TGCAGCGTGTCAGGGGACGGGAATCAGCCCCAGCATTTT. Translation gives CSVSGDGNQPQHF.

The gene calls are TRBV6-1 and TRBJ1-2; TRBD1 matches 9 bases. Germline trimming cut 6 bases from V and 7 bases from J; bases unmatched to any gene: 6. The CDR3 is made up of 13 amino acids. Germline loops: CDR1 MNHNS, CDR2 SASEGT. CDR3 protein: CASRSTGGGGYTF. The CDR3 DNA reads TGTGCCAGCAGGTCAACAGGGGGCGGTGGCTACACCTTC.

The chain joins TRBV5-1 to TRBJ2-2; 10 bases match TRBD1. V was pared by 3 bases and J by 7 bases, with 9 bases of the junction left unmatched. Germline V gene sequence: CDR1 SGHRS, CDR2 YFSETQ. The CDR3 has 16 residues. The CDR3 loop is CASSSRQGARYGELFF. CDR3 DNA: TGCGCCAGCAGCTCCAGACAGGGGGCGCGGTACGGGGAGCTGTTTTTT.

This clonotype turned up a few times. The chain has TRBV24-1 and TRBJ2-7, with unresolved D. The CDR3 loop spans 14 amino acids. V lost 2 bases, J lost 2 bases, and 9 bases lay in between. The germline V gene has CDR1 KGHDR and CDR2 SFDVKD. CDR3 in DNA: TGTGCCACCAGTGATTCTGGCCGGACCTACGAGCAGTACTTC. It specifies CATSDSGRTYEQYF.

This clonotype has a handful of counts. The CDR3 coding sequence is TGTGCCAGCAGTTATCGTAGCGTTCCCAGTGGGTTTACGCAGTATTTT. It encodes CASSYRSVPSGFTQYF. The J gene is TRBJ2-3, the V gene TRBV12-3 or TRBV12-4, with D perhaps matching TRBD2 (5 bases). V lost 4 bases and J lost 8, with 22 bases in between. This CDR3 is 16 amino acids long.

This clonotype was seen a handful of times. The V call is TRBV27, the J call TRBJ2-1; the match to TRBD2 covers 14 bases. The length of the CDR3 is 15 residues. Germline-derived CDR1 and CDR2 are MNHEY and SMNVEV (reference sequence). The V segment lost 4 bases and the J segment 9 bases; nucleotides outside the gene matches: 5. The CDR3 loop is CASSSSGLAGGEQFF. In DNA form, the CDR3 reads TGTGCCAGCAGTTCCTCTGGACTAGCGGGAGGTGAGCAGTTCTTC.

This clonotype came up a few times. The V gene is TRBV2, the J gene TRBJ2-1; D possibly corresponds to TRBD2 (6 bases). This CDR3 is 14 amino acids long. Germline values: CDR1 SNHLY, CDR2 FYNNEI. V lost 3 bases and J 10 bases, leaving 16 bases between the germline ends. In nucleotides, the CDR3 is TGTGCCAGCAGTGACATTCCCGCGGGACCCGAGCAGTTCTTC. The encoded protein is CASSDIPAGPEQFF.